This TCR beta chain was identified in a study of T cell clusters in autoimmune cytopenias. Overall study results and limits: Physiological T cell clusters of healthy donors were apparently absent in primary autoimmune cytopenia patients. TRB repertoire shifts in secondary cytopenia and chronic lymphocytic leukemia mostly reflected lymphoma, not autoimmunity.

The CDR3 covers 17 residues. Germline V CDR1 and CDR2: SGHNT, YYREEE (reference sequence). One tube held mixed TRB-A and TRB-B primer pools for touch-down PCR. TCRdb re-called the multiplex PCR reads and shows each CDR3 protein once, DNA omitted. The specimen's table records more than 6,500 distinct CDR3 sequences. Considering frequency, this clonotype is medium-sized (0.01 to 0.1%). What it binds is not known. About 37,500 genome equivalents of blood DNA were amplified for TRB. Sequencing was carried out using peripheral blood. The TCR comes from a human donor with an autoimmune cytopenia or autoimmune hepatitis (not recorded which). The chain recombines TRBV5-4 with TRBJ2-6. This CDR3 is CASSLEVLSAGANVLTF.